One T cell receptor (beta chain) is described in this entry. Its antigen is not known. This sample was included in a study of OX40 agonist ivuxolimab in advanced cancers. Overall study findings and caveats: The average count of expanded clones was higher among CD8+ T cells than among CD4+.

TCRdb's table, derived via immunoSEQ multiplex PCR, lists solely in-frame clones and lacks some. The sample holds roughly 60,000 clones; 92% are singletons and the top ten take about 25%. The CDR3 loop spans 14 amino acids. The germline gives CDR1 MNHEY, CDR2 SVGAGI. V was pared by 6 bases and J by 7 bases, with 16 bases between. This receptor was taken from an adult with an advanced solid tumor such as melanoma, head and neck, liver or kidney cancer. This chain uses TRBV6-5 with TRBJ2-1, with D possibly being TRBD2 (6 bases). The material was CD4+ or CD8+ T cells sorted from blood, obtained in a trial of the OX40 agonist ivuxolimab. CDR3: CASSLGGGTNEQFF. CDR3 nucleotides: TGTGCCAGCAGCCTGGGAGGCGGGACGAATGAGCAGTTCTTC.